This TCR beta chain was obtained from a study of monozygotic twins with inflammatory bowel disease. From around 4,000 ng of total RNA, each TCR library was prepared. TCRdb reprocessed the 5' RACE reads, with one entry per CDR3 protein and no DNA. Its clone listing holds around 140,000 distinct CDR3 sequences. The CDR3 length is 13 residues. Germline V gives CDR1 SNHLY, CDR2 FYNNEI. The material sequenced was blood. The chain joins TRBV2 to TRBJ2-1; TCRdb gives TRBD2 as the D gene, but with no DNA this cannot be confirmed. The source is a human donor with ulcerative colitis or Crohn's disease, or a healthy co-twin of an affected twin (not recorded which). This chain's CDR3 is CASSEARTTKQFF.